This T cell receptor (beta chain) comes out of a study of glioma-infiltrating T cells. Broader study findings: Gliomas, especially low-grade, showed above-expected tissue-blood divergence; non-neoplastic patients showed below. Tissue and blood shared very few CDR3 sequences.

About this clonotype itself: The antigen is not known. This beta chain appears as a stray read in a library generated for alpha chains; its size is not informative.

Amplification of TCR alpha and beta CDR3 regions from RNA used iRepertoire nested multiplex PCR. TCRdb re-called the multiplex PCR reads with MiXCR, one entry per CDR3 protein. In the table there are about 3,900 distinct CDR3 sequences, 92% of which are singletons. The specimen was glioma tissue, nonneoplastic brain tissue, or PBMCs (not recorded which). This TCR was recovered from a human donor with low-grade glioma or glioblastoma, undergoing nonglioma brain surgery, or in good health (not recorded which).

CDR3 residues: CASTLRQGQTGELFF. CDR3 coding DNA: TGTGCCAGCACCCTACGACAGGGTCAAACCGGGGAGCTGTTTTTT. This chain joins TRBV6-1 and TRBJ2-2; TRBD1 aligns across 7 bases. With 7 bases clipped from V and 5 bases from J, the junction kept 10 bases outside the gene matches. From germline, CDR1 is MNHNS and CDR2 SASEGT. This CDR3 has 15 residues.